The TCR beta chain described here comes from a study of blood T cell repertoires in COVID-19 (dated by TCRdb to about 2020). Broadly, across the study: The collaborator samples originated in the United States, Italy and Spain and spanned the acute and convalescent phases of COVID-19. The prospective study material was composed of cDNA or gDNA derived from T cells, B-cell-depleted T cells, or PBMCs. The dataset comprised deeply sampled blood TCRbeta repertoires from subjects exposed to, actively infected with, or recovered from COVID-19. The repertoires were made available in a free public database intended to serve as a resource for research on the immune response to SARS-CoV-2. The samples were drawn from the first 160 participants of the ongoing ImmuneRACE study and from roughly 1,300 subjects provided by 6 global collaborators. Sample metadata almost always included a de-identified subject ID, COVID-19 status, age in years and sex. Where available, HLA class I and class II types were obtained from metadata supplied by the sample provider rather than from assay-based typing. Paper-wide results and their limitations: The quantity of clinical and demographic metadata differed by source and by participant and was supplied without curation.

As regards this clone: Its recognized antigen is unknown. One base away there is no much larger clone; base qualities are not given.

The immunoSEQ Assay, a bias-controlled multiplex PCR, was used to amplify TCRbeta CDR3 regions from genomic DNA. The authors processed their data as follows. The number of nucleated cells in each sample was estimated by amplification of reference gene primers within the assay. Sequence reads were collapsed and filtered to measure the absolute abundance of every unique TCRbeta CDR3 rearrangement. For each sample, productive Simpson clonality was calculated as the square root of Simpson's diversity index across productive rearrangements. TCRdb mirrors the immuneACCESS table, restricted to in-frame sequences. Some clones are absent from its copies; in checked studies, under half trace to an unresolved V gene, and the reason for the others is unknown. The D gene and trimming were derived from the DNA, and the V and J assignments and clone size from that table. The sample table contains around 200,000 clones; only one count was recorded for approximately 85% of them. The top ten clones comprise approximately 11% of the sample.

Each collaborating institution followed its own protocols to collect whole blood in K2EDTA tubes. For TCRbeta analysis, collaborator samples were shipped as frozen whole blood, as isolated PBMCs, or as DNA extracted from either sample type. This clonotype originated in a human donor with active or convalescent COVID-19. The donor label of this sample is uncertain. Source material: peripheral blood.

The DNA reads TGTGCCAGCAGCCGGTCCCGGGTCGGGACCTACGAGCAGTACTTC. The resulting protein is CASSRSRVGTYEQYF. The chain was built from TRBV11-2 and TRBJ2-7; TRBD2 is perhaps the D gene, given 5 matching bases. Trimming at the junction amounts to 5 bases on V and 2 bases on J, and the germline ends lie 16 bases apart. CDR1 and CDR2 are read off the germline V gene as SGHAT and FQNNGV. The CDR3 runs 15 residues from the cysteine to the phenylalanine. CDR3 DNA is the only sequence kept; it has 45 bases, read in frame from the first base.